This T cell receptor beta chain stems from a study of tissue T cells after allogeneic stem cell transplantation. Profiled with immunoSEQ multiplex PCR; TCRdb holds only in-frame clones, not every one. The sample holds some 25,000 clones, 70% to 75% seen once. The CDR3 extends over 15 amino acids. With 6 bases clipped from V and 0 bases from J, the junction kept 4 bases outside the gene matches. Germline CDR1 reads KGHSH; CDR2 reads LQKENI. The rearrangement joins TRBV18 to TRBJ1-4; 7 bases fit TRBD1. The specimen comprised tissue from the ileum, sampled at autopsy. The TCR comes from a female donor over 55 with lung cancer. CDR3 sequence: CASSAGGATNEKLFF. Written as DNA, the CDR3 is TGTGCCAGCTCTGCAGGGGGTGCAACTAATGAAAAACTGTTTTTT.